The 13 T cell receptor beta chains given below trace back to one sample, sequenced in a study of T cells in Graves' hyperthyroidism and ophthalmopathy. RNA transcripts were the template for amplifying TCR beta CDR3 regions. TCR CDR3 underwent first-round RT-PCR with the HTBI primer set. TCRdb re-called the multiplex PCR reads through MiXCR, storing one row per CDR3 protein. The data hold 250,000 to 300,000 distinct CDR3 sequences, with 13% observed a single time. Sample: blood. The receptors stem from a woman aged 30 to 39 with Graves' hyperthyroidism that later progressed to Graves' ophthalmopathy.

Many counts were recorded for this clonotype. The CDR3 DNA sequence: TGCAGTGCCAGGCGGAGGTCCGGGGAGCTGTTTTTT. This codes for CSARRRSGELFF. The chain employs TRBV20-1 and TRBJ2-2; TRBD2 is a possible D gene (5 bases). The V end was cut by 6 bases, the J end by 6 bases, with 11 bases between. The CDR3 is made up of 12 amino acids. The germline V gene encodes CDR1 DFQATT and CDR2 SNEGSKA (reference sequence).

The sample holds many counts of this clonotype. This chain joins TRBV30 and TRBJ1-1; the D gene is possibly TRBD1 (5 bases). V lost 0 bases and J 8 bases, leaving 10 bases between the germline ends. CDR1 GTSNPN and CDR2 SVGIG come from the germline V gene (reference sequence). The CDR3 consists of 12 residues. The CDR3 here is CAWSVRGGEAFF. The CDR3, as DNA: TGTGCCTGGAGTGTACGGGGGGGGGAAGCTTTCTTT.

CDR3 loop: CATSRDSNEQYF. Written as DNA, the CDR3 is TGTGCCACCAGCAGAGATAGTAACGAGCAGTACTTC. This chain connects TRBV15 to TRBJ2-7; D not resolved. The CDR3 has 12 residues. Germline lookup yields CDR1 LNHNV and CDR2 YYDKDF (reference sequence). V was trimmed by 0 bases and J by 5 bases, leaving 5 bases between them.

This clonotype was seen only a few times. V and J are TRBV6-5 and TRBJ2-2; the match to TRBD2 covers 7 bases. V shed 8 bases, J shed 0 bases, and the junction held 18 bases outside the gene matches. CDR1 and CDR2 (germline): MNHEY, SVGAGI. The CDR3 has 19 residues. The CDR3 coding sequence is TGTGCCAGCGTTGGGGGGGTGAAAAAATCTCCAACGAACACCGGGGAGCTGTTTTTT. This encodes CASVGGVKKSPTNTGELFF.

This clonotype was observed at least ten times. The rearrangement links TRBV2 to TRBJ2-5, with 8 bases fitting TRBD2. V lost 7 bases and J lost 5; bases outside the gene matches: 12. The CDR3 runs to 15 residues. Germline values: CDR1 SNHLY, CDR2 FYNNEI. The CDR3, as DNA: TGTGCCAGCAAGGAACCGGGAGGGCCGACGGAGACCCAGTACTTC. The encoded protein is CASKEPGGPTETQYF.

The chain combines TRBV4-3 with TRBJ2-7, with 9 bases fitting TRBD1. With 5 bases clipped from V and 6 bases from J, the junction kept 8 bases outside the gene matches. The CDR3 sequence is 14 residues long. The V gene's germline CDR1 is LGHNA and CDR2 YSLEER. CDR3 coding DNA: TGCGCCAGCAGCTATGGGACAGGGTTGGCCGAGCAGTACTTC. Its protein product is CASSYGTGLAEQYF.

Notes on this clonotype: A much bigger clone sits one base away, suggesting this may be a read error. CDR3: CASSLKGSGYEQYF. The CDR3, as DNA: TGTGCCAGCAGTTTGAAAGGGAGTGGGTACGAGCAGTACTTC. This chain uses TRBV7-3 with TRBJ2-7, with TRBD2 as a possible D gene (5 bases). The germline CDR1 and CDR2 sequences are SGHTA and FQGTGA. This CDR3 is built from 14 residues. Deletions cut 6 bases from V and 4 bases from J, with 16 bases between.

The chain employs TRBV12-3 or TRBV12-4 and TRBJ1-3, with D unclear. V shed 3 bases and J shed 3 bases, with 6 bases lying between them. The CDR3 loop spans 13 amino acids. CDR3 residues: CASSLVVGNTIYF. CDR3 bases: TGTGCCAGCAGTTTGGTTGTTGGAAACACCATATATTTT.

This clonotype turned up a few times. The chain combines TRBV6-5 with TRBJ2-2; 8 nucleotides align to TRBD1. This CDR3 contains 18 residues. The V gene end was trimmed by 0 bases and the J gene end by 0 bases; junction bases not matched to a gene: 6. Germline-derived CDR1 and CDR2 are MNHEY and SVGAGI. This CDR3 reads CASSYSVYRGSNTGELFF. CDR3 DNA: TGTGCCAGCAGTTACTCAGTATACAGGGGGTCGAACACCGGGGAGCTGTTTTTT.

This clonotype was detected ten times or more. CDR3 nucleotides: TGTGCCAGCAGTTTAGTTTCCTACGAGCAGTACTTC. It is translated as CASSLVSYEQYF. The chain uses TRBV12-3 or TRBV12-4 and TRBJ2-7, with D unresolved. This CDR3 has 12 amino acids. Trimming cost V 1 base and J 1 base, with 2 bases left between them.

This clonotype was observed many times. The J gene is TRBJ2-7, the V gene TRBV20-1, with TRBD2 as a possible D gene (5 bases). Trimming took 3 bases from V and 5 from J, leaving 11 bases between them. This CDR3 spans 12 amino acids. Germline loops: CDR1 DFQATT, CDR2 SNEGSKA (reference sequence). The CDR3 region is CSARASLHEQYF. Written as DNA, the CDR3 is TGCAGTGCTAGGGCTAGCCTCCACGAGCAGTACTTC.

This clonotype was detected only a few times. The rearrangement uses TRBV5-5 and TRBJ2-2; no clear D. Germline CDR1 and CDR2: SGHKS and YYEKEE (reference sequence). The CDR3 runs 18 residues. V dropped 0 bases and J dropped 5 bases, with 20 bases sitting between them. The CDR3 spells CASSLGLLERSFTGELFF. CDR3 in DNA: TGTGCCAGCAGCTTGGGGCTGTTGGAGCGATCATTTACCGGGGAGCTGTTTTTT.

There are many counts of this clonotype. The chain links TRBV24-1 to TRBJ2-7; TRBD2 agrees at 12 bases. This CDR3 spans 20 amino acids. Germline V gene data show CDR1 as KGHDR and CDR2 as SFDVKD. Losses at the gene ends were 4 bases for V and 1 base for J; bases not matched to a gene: 16. The CDR3 is CATSDCVLTSGSKKSYEQYF. CDR3 bases: TGTGCCACCAGTGACTGTGTCCTGACTAGCGGGAGCAAGAAGTCCTACGAGCAGTACTTC.